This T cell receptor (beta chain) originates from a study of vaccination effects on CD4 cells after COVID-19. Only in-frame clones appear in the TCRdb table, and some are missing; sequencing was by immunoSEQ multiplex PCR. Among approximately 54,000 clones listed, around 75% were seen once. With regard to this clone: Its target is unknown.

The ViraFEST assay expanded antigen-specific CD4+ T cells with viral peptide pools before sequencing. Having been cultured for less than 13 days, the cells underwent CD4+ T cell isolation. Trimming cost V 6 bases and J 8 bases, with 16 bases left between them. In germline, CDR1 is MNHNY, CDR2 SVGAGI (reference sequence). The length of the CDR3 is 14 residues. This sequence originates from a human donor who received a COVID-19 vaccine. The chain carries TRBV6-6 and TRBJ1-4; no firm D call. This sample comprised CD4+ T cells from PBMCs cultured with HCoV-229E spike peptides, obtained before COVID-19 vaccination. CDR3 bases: TGTGCCAGCAGGGACGGGTCTGATGGCGAAAAACTGTTTTTT. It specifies CASRDGSDGEKLFF.